The 28 T cell receptor beta chains below come from one sample, sequenced in a study of Ad26.COV2.S vaccination and SARS-CoV-2 variants (dated by TCRdb to about 2021). Library method: the immunoSEQ multiplex PCR assay. The table comes from immuneACCESS by way of TCRdb, which keeps in-frame sequences with V and J called. Part of the clones is missing from these tables; in studies checked, under half for an unresolved V gene and the rest for unknown reasons. The sample profile shows some 340,000 clones; about 86% of them were found once. More than 1.5% of the sample is held by the ten biggest clonotypes. This specimen's treatment or condition label, interpreted: around 19 received Ad26.COV2.S at low or high dose, single or two shots; a few received placebo; per-sample allocation not given. For vaccine and placebo recipients, the sequenced repertoires came from samples collected on day 63 after the first injection.

This material consisted of peripheral blood, taken in a trial of Ad26.COV2.S vaccine versus placebo. The receptors originated from a person between 18 and 59 years old who received the Ad26.COV2.S COVID-19 vaccine or a placebo.

CDR3 nucleotide sequence: TGTGCCAGCGAGATGAACACTGAAGCTTTCTTT. Residues: CASEMNTEAFF. This rearrangement joins TRBV13 to TRBJ1-1; D not resolved. Germline CDR1 is PRHDT and CDR2 is FYEKMQ (reference sequence). V was clipped by 8 bases and J by 0 bases, with 4 bases between them. The CDR3 length is 11 residues. Variable domain in full (rest from reference TRBV13 and TRBJ1-1): AAGVIQSPRHLIKEKRETATLKCYPIPRHDTVYWYQQGPGQDPQFLISFYEKMQSDKGSIPDRFSAQQFSDYHSELNMSSLELGDSALYFCASEMNTEAFFGQGTRLTVV.

J is TRBJ2-5 and V is TRBV5-6, with unresolved D. This CDR3 region has 14 residues. In germline, CDR1 is SGHDT, CDR2 YYEEEE. V lost 0 bases and J 4 bases, leaving 10 bases between the germline ends. DNA for the CDR3: TGTGCCAGCAGCTTGGGGTCCCTCGGAGAGACCCAGTACTTC. Translation gives CASSLGSLGETQYF.

This clone has a handful of counts. This sequence joins TRBV6-2 or TRBV6-3 and TRBJ1-1, with D tentatively TRBD1 (5 bases). CDR3 length: 18 amino acids. Germline CDR1 MNHEY, CDR2 SVGEGT. V lost 3 bases to trimming and J lost 1 base, with 21 bases between them. DNA of the CDR3: TGTGCCAGCAGTTATCATTTCAGGGTAGCTATCGGGAACACTGAAGCTTTCTTT. It encodes CASSYHFRVAIGNTEAFF.

The chain joins TRBV11-3 to TRBJ2-3; no clear D. Germline V gene data show CDR1 as SGHNT and CDR2 as YENEEA. Trimming took off 1 base at V and 0 bases at J, with 5 bases between the two ends. This CDR3 region has 14 residues. CDR3 amino acids: CASSLVASTDTQYF. In DNA, the CDR3 is TGTGCCAGCAGCTTAGTGGCAAGCACAGATACGCAGTATTTT. Full variable domain (remainder filled in from reference TRBV11-3 and TRBJ2-3): EAGVVQSPRYKIIEKKQPVAFWCNPISGHNTLYWYLQNLGQGPELLIRYENEEAVDDSQLPKDRFSAERLKGVDSTLKIQPAELGDSAVYLCASSLVASTDTQYFGPGTRLTVL.

The gene calls are TRBV9 and TRBJ1-2; D gene uncertain. Trimming left V 4 bases short and J 6 bases short, with 10 bases between. CDR1 and CDR2 from the germline V gene are SGDLS and YYNGEE. This CDR3 comprises 12 residues. DNA of the CDR3: TGTGCCAGCAGCACCAGTGTGGATGGCTACACCTTC. Protein: CASSTSVDGYTF.

This clone was seen a handful of times. V gene TRBV3-1 (or the pseudogene TRBV3-2) combines with J gene TRBJ1-1; the D is unclear. Trimming pared 0 bases from V and 6 bases from J, leaving 14 bases between. CDR1 and CDR2 from the germline V gene are LGHDT and YNNKEL (reference sequence). CDR3 length equals 15 residues. The CDR3 protein is CASSQEISLSAEAFF. CDR3 DNA: TGTGCCAGCAGCCAAGAAATTTCGCTTAGCGCTGAAGCTTTCTTT.

V gene TRBV5-6 combines with J gene TRBJ1-2; the D gene is possibly TRBD1 (6 bases). V was clipped by 0 bases and J by 3 bases, with 12 bases between them. The CDR3 loop spans 15 amino acids. Germline-derived CDR1 and CDR2 are SGHDT and YYEEEE. CDR3 nucleotides: TGTGCCAGCAGCTTGGGACAGGTAACCCACTATGGCTACACCTTC. Translating gives CASSLGQVTHYGYTF.

This sequence joins TRBV20-1 and TRBJ2-7, with unresolved D. V lost 3 bases, J lost 2 bases, and 17 bases lay in between. CDR1 and CDR2 (germline): DFQATT, SNEGSKA (reference sequence). This CDR3 has 15 residues. CDR3 loop: CSASKIRTATYEQYF. The CDR3 coding sequence is TGCAGTGCTAGTAAAATTCGGACGGCAACCTACGAGCAGTACTTC.

The chain carries TRBV6-2 or TRBV6-3 and TRBJ1-5; D is perhaps TRBD1 (6 bases). The CDR3 length is 16 residues. In germline, CDR1 is MNHEY, CDR2 SVGEGT. The ends were cut back, 0 bases at V and 0 bases at J, with 9 bases in the middle. CDR3 bases: TGTGCCAGCAGTTACTCGTCAGGGGTTAGCAATCAGCCCCAGCATTTT. It specifies CASSYSSGVSNQPQHF.

At least ten counts were recorded for this clone. The J gene is TRBJ1-2, the V gene TRBV5-1; TRBD1 aligns across 11 bases. The CDR3 covers 15 residues. CDR1 is SGHRS and CDR2 is YFSETQ in the germline V gene. With 1 base clipped from V and 4 bases from J, the junction kept 3 bases outside the gene matches. The CDR3 DNA follows: TGCGCCAGCAGCTTGTCAGGGACAGGGGGCTATGGCTACACCTTC. Its protein product is CASSLSGTGGYGYTF.

V and J are TRBV7-9 and TRBJ2-1, with 8 bases that match TRBD2. In germline, CDR1 is SEHNR, CDR2 FQNEAQ (reference sequence). The CDR3 contains 16 residues. With 4 bases clipped from V and 4 bases from J, the junction kept 9 bases outside the gene matches. CDR3 nucleotide sequence: TGTGCCAGCAGCTCCGGGGGGGCGATGTTATACAATGAGCAGTTCTTC. Amino acids: CASSSGGAMLYNEQFF.

J is TRBJ2-2 and V is TRBV6-6; 7 positions match TRBD2. J lost 6 bases, V lost 7 bases, and 8 bases had no gene match. Germline CDR1 MNHNY, CDR2 SVGAGI (reference sequence). The CDR3 runs 14 residues. The CDR3 coding sequence is TGTGCCAGCAATGCCGGGGGAGGGTCCGGGGAGCTGTTTTTT. This translates into CASNAGGGSGELFF.

The V and J genes are TRBV29-1 and TRBJ1-2; D is unresolved. Germline V gene lookup returns CDR1 SQVTM and CDR2 ANQGSEA. Trimming pared 5 bases from V and 7 bases from J, leaving 14 bases between. CDR3 length equals 12 residues. The CDR3 region has the DNA TGCAGCGTTCAGAAACTCGGGGTTGGCTACACCTTC. Its protein is CSVQKLGVGYTF. Based on the CDR3 plus reference TRBV29-1 and TRBJ1-2, the full variable domain is SAVISQKPSRDICQRGTSLTIQCQVDSQVTMMFWYRQQPGQSLTLIATANQGSEATYESGFVIDKFPISRPNLTFSTLTVSNMSPEDSSIYLCSVQKLGVGYTFGSGTRLTVV.

The chain carries TRBV7-3 and TRBJ2-5, with 7 bases identical to TRBD2. CDR1 and CDR2 from the germline V gene are SGHTA and FQGTGA. The junction had 5 bases not matched to a gene; V was cut back by 8 bases and J by 2 bases. This CDR3 has 13 residues. CDR3 sequence reads: CASRASGQETQYF. The CDR3 nucleotides are TGTGCCAGCCGGGCTAGCGGTCAAGAGACCCAGTACTTC.

This chain joins TRBV5-4 and TRBJ1-1; 11 nucleotides align to TRBD1. The CDR3 loop spans 15 amino acids. V shed 2 bases, J shed 5 bases, and the junction held 5 bases outside the gene matches. CDR1 is SGHNT, CDR2 YYREEE, per germline (reference sequence). The CDR3 is CASSFPGQGATEAFF. The DNA for the CDR3 is TGTGCCAGCAGCTTCCCCGGACAGGGGGCGACTGAAGCTTTCTTT. The variable domain in full, with the rest retrieved from reference TRBV5-4 and TRBJ1-1, is ETGVTQSPTHLIKTRGQQVTLRCSSQSGHNTVSWYQQALGQGPQFIFQYYREEENGRGNFPPRFSGLQFPNYSSELNVNALELDDSALYLCASSFPGQGATEAFFGQGTRLTVV.

This sequence joins TRBV3-1 (or the pseudogene TRBV3-2) and TRBJ2-3; D uncertain. The germline V and J ends were trimmed by 0 bases and 4 bases, with 11 bases remaining between them. Germline CDR1 and CDR2: LGHDT and YNNKEL (reference sequence). The CDR3 extends over 15 amino acids. CDR3: CASSQDLRAADTQYF. CDR3 nucleotides: TGTGCCAGCAGCCAAGATTTAAGAGCCGCAGATACGCAGTATTTT.

The J gene is TRBJ1-1, the V gene TRBV12-5; no definite D call. Trimming left V 2 bases short and J 4 bases short, with 8 bases between. Germline CDR1 and CDR2: LGHNT and FRNRAP. This CDR3 region has 13 residues. CDR3 bases: TGTGCTAGTGGTTTGCAAGACACCACTGAAGCTTTCTTT. Amino acids: CASGLQDTTEAFF.

This chain uses TRBV4-1 with TRBJ2-1, with a possible D match to TRBD2 (5 bases). From germline, CDR1 is MGHRA and CDR2 YSYEKL. The V and J ends lost 0 bases and 4 bases respectively, with 19 bases between them. The CDR3 totals 18 residues. The CDR3 reads CASSQDEDPGLVYNEQFF. CDR3 sequence (DNA): TGCGCCAGCAGCCAAGATGAGGATCCGGGATTGGTATACAATGAGCAGTTCTTC.

CDR3 nucleotide sequence: TGCAGCGTTCCTAGCACGCCGTCAAGCACAGATACGCAGTATTTT. Translated: CSVPSTPSSTDTQYF. The gene calls are TRBV29-1 and TRBJ2-3, with D possibly matching TRBD2 (5 bases). From germline, CDR1 is SQVTM and CDR2 ANQGSEA. The CDR3 runs to 15 residues. V was cut by 5 bases and J by 0 bases, with 15 bases left in between.

This rearrangement joins TRBV7-9 to TRBJ1-2; D is uncertain. Germline CDR1 is SEHNR and CDR2 is FQNEAQ (reference sequence). Trimming left V 4 bases short and J 4 bases short, with 1 base between. The CDR3 spans 10 residues. CDR3 nucleotides: TGTGCCAGCAGCTCCTATGGCTACACCTTC. This translates into CASSSYGYTF.

In its sample, this clone was seen once. The chain uses TRBV5-4 and TRBJ1-1; 9 bases match TRBD1. Trimming at V came to 0 bases and at J to 5 bases, leaving 8 bases not matched to a gene. The CDR3 is made up of 16 amino acids. Looked up from germline, CDR1 is SGHNT and CDR2 is YYREEE (reference sequence). As DNA, the CDR3 is TGTGCCAGCAGCTTGGCTTACAGGGGGCGTGGGACTGAAGCTTTCTTT. It codes for CASSLAYRGRGTEAFF.

The gene calls are TRBV7-9 and TRBJ2-7; D may match TRBD1 or TRBD2 (5 bases each). The V gene lost 5 bases and the J gene lost 3 bases, with 14 bases spanning the gap. CDR3 length: 14 residues. Germline CDR1 reads SEHNR; CDR2 reads FQNEAQ (reference sequence). CDR3 nucleotide sequence: TGTGCCAGCAGCACGAGGGGTACTTACTACGAGCAGTACTTC. Translation gives CASSTRGTYYEQYF.

This clone came up once. The chain joins TRBV30 to TRBJ2-5; possible D gene TRBD2, 6 bases. V lost 3 bases, J lost 5 bases, and 16 bases lay in between. This CDR3 region has 14 residues. Germline CDR1 is GTSNPN and CDR2 is SVGIG (reference sequence). CDR3 sequence reads: CAWSPLGGLETQYF. As DNA, the CDR3 is TGTGCCTGGAGCCCGCTCGGGGGTTTGGAGACCCAGTACTTC.

The chain uses TRBV4-3 and TRBJ1-2; no clear D. This CDR3 has 15 residues. Germline values: CDR1 LGHNA, CDR2 YSLEER. Trimming removed 3 bases from V and 1 base from J, with 12 bases in between. CDR3 region: CASSQWNTINYGYTF. The CDR3 bases are TGCGCCAGCAGCCAGTGGAACACTATTAACTATGGCTACACCTTC.

The chain links TRBV21-1 to TRBJ1-2; no check of the table's D call, TRBD1, against the DNA was made. TRBV21-1 corresponds to a pseudogene. The length of the CDR3 is 12 residues. The chain's CDR3 is CASSPQYYGYTF. The DNA for the CDR3 is TGTGCCAGCAGCCCACAATACTATGGCTACACCTTC.

This clone showed up just a few times. This rearrangement joins TRBV7-3 to TRBJ1-1, with D unresolved. The V gene's germline CDR1 is SGHTA and CDR2 FQGTGA. The length of the CDR3 is 15 residues. Deletions cut 3 bases from V and 1 base from J, with 12 bases between. The CDR3 spells CASSFSGISNTEAFF. In nucleotides, the CDR3 is TGTGCCAGCAGCTTTTCGGGGATCTCGAACACTGAAGCTTTCTTT.

The chain links TRBV5-5 to TRBJ1-6, with 7 bases that match TRBD1. CDR1 SGHKS and CDR2 YYEKEE come from the germline V gene (reference sequence). The CDR3 has 16 amino acids. With V trimmed by 1 base and J by 6 bases, 7 bases remained unmatched. The CDR3 reads CASSLWFWDSNSPLHF. CDR3 DNA: TGTGCCAGCAGCTTGTGGTTCTGGGACAGTAATTCACCCCTCCACTTT.

The chain employs TRBV15 and TRBJ1-1; maybe TRBD1 (5 bases). CDR1 is LNHNV, CDR2 YYDKDF, per germline (reference sequence). The CDR3 length is 15 residues. Deletions cut 2 bases from V and 4 bases from J, with 14 bases between. The CDR3 is CATSRTDNRGTEAFF. The CDR3 DNA is TGTGCCACCAGCAGAACGGACAATCGCGGCACTGAAGCTTTCTTT.